These T cell receptor beta chains were read from a single sample in a study of T cells in Graves' hyperthyroidism and ophthalmopathy. TCRdb re-called the multiplex PCR reads with MiXCR, one entry per CDR3 protein. This table holds more than 300,000 distinct CDR3 sequences, roughly 14% found once. Sequences were obtained from blood. The receptors were gathered from a woman aged 25 to 39 with Graves' ophthalmopathy. The CDR3 runs from the conserved cysteine through the conserved F or W. D genes are given only for firm matches. Clone size appears in some rows only: once, few, many, or a class for an expanded clone.

TRBJ1-1	many	NA	TRBV7-3	TGTGCCAGCAGCTTAAATGGTAGAGGGTCGCGCACTGAAGCTTTCTTT	CASSLNGRGSRTEAFF
TRBJ2-5	many	TRBD2	TRBV6-1	TGTGCCAGCAGGCAAAGGCGGGGGGCAGGGGAGACCCAGTACTTC	CASRQRRGAGETQYF
TRBJ2-7	many	NA	TRBV4-2	TGTGCCAGCAGCCCCGAGACGAACTACGAGCAGTACTTC	CASSPETNYEQYF
TRBJ1-5	many	NA	TRBV11-3	TGTGCCAGCAGCTTCAACTTAACAAGCAATCAGCCCCAGCATTTT	CASSFNLTSNQPQHF
TRBJ1-1	many	NA	TRBV3-1	TGTGCCAGCAGCCAAGATCACTTAAGGACAGCTTTCTTT	CASSQDHLRTAFF
TRBJ2-7	many	NA	TRBV5-1	TGCGCCAGCAGCTTGGCTGCCAGGGACGAGCAGTACTTC	CASSLAARDEQYF
TRBJ1-5	few	TRBD1	TRBV7-2	TGTGCCAGCAGCTTAGTCAGGGGGCGAGGACAGCCCCAGCATTTT	CASSLVRGRGQPQHF
TRBJ2-3	NA	TRBD1	TRBV11-2	TGTGCCAGCAGCTGGACCCGGGACAGGGGCACAGATACGCAGTATTTT	CASSWTRDRGTDTQYF
TRBJ1-6	many	TRBD1	TRBV30	TGTGCCTACGTACAGGGGGAATCTGCACCCCTCCACTTT	CAYVQGESAPLHF
TRBJ1-5	many	NA	TRBV2	TGTGCCAGCAGTGGGAAAAATGCGGGACAAAGGGGTCAGCCCCAGCATTTT	CASSGKNAGQRGQPQHF
TRBJ2-3	few	TRBD1	TRBV2	TGTGCCAGCGGAAGACAGGGCTCAGATACGCAGTATTTT	CASGRQGSDTQYF
TRBJ1-3	few	NA	TRBV13	TGTGCCAGCAGCTTACGCGCAGGGCGATACTCTGGAAACACCATATATTTT	CASSLRAGRYSGNTIYF
TRBJ1-2	NA	TRBD1	TRBV24-1	TGTGCCACCAGTGATGGGGACAGCTATGGCTACACCTTC	CATSDGDSYGYTF